The subject of this entry is one T cell receptor beta chain. Its antigen is unidentified. This entry belongs to a study of vaccination effects on CD4 cells after COVID-19. Assay: immunoSEQ multiplex PCR; the TCRdb copy retains only in-frame clones and omits some. The table lists about 64,000 clones, 72% of them singletons. Subsequent to 10 days of culture, CD4+ T cells were isolated. The ends lost 2 bases at V and 6 bases at J; junction bases unmatched: 4. Germline CDR1 reads LGHDT; CDR2 reads YNNKEL (reference sequence). The CDR3 consists of 13 residues. The starting material was CD4+ T cells from PBMCs cultured without peptide, obtained before COVID-19 vaccination. The gene calls are TRBV3-1 (or the pseudogene TRBV3-2) and TRBJ2-7; the match to TRBD2 covers 7 bases. The receptor's source is a human donor who had a prior SARS-CoV-2 infection. The CDR3 here is CASSQREEAEQYF. The DNA for the CDR3 is TGTGCCAGCAGCCAACGGGAGGAGGCCGAGCAGTACTTC.